This T cell receptor (beta chain) was observed in a study of identical twins. General observations from the study: Sequences that were beta out-of-frame showed weaker excess twin sharing. Insertions were reduced in abundant cord blood beta clonotypes but not in memory repertoires.

One entry per CDR3 protein results from TCRdb running MiXCR on the 5' RACE reads. The sample has about 450,000 distinct CDR3 sequences, approximately 18% seen once; the top ten hold less than 15%. The CDR3 contains 13 residues. Trimming shortened V by 0 bases and J by 12 bases, and 15 bases separated the two germline ends. The germline V gene encodes CDR1 DFQATT and CDR2 SNEGSKA (reference sequence). Regarding this clonotype: As yet, its antigen is unknown.

The V and J genes are TRBV20-1 and TRBJ2-1; no firm D call. The sequence was collected from a man between 50 and 59 years old in good health. The sample consisted of naive T cells sorted from blood. The CDR3 reads CSARDYEPKSQFF. CDR3 nucleotide sequence: TGCAGTGCTAGAGACTACGAACCAAAATCGCAGTTCTTC.